Described below is a single T cell receptor beta chain sequence and its context. The record originates from a study of cytomegalovirus exposure and HLA in healthy donors. Primers for the PCR totalled 60 Vbeta and 13 Jbeta. Clones were sequenced by immunoSEQ multiplex PCR, and TCRdb holds only the in-frame ones, with some missing. The table shows some 130,000 clones, with around two thirds occurring only once. This receptor was taken from a woman aged 40 to 50 in good health and CMV-seronegative. Sequencing was carried out using PBMCs.

CDR3 amino acids: CASGLSGSNQPQHF. In DNA, the CDR3 is TGTGCCAGCGGACTGAGTGGAAGCAATCAGCCCCAGCATTTT. This sequence joins TRBV27 and TRBJ1-5; D gene unclear. The CDR3 length is 14 residues. V lost 8 bases and J 1 base, leaving 12 bases between the germline ends. CDR1 is MNHEY and CDR2 is SMNVEV in the germline V gene (reference sequence).